Listed here are 23 T cell receptor beta chains from one sample, sequenced in a study of post-analysis software for immune sequencing data. No antigen is known for these receptors. Study-level findings and limits: With TRBV5-6, TRBV5-1 and TRBV20-1 included, five TRBV segments were more frequent in patients than in controls.

Prepared libraries of TCR beta cDNA carried unique molecular identifiers. TCRdb reprocessed the PCR reads via MiXCR and lists one record per CDR3 protein. The sample contains around 200,000 distinct CDR3 sequences, 29% of which appear only once. The sample comprised blood. The receptors were sampled from a girl aged 2-17 years with multiple sclerosis.

V usage is TRBV10-3 and J usage is TRBJ2-7; unclear D gene. The CDR3 consists of 11 residues. V lost 10 bases and J lost 5, with 12 bases in between. Germline-derived CDR1 and CDR2 are ENHRY and SYGVKD. The chain's CDR3 is CATGSPNEQYF. CDR3 DNA: TGTGCCACCGGGTCCCCCAACGAGCAGTACTTC.

The chain uses TRBV20-1 and TRBJ2-7; a weak D match, TRBD1 (6 bases). Germline lookup yields CDR1 DFQATT and CDR2 SNEGSKA (reference sequence). The V end was cut by 1 base, the J end by 5 bases, with 18 bases between. The CDR3 is 15 amino acids. CDR3 coding DNA: TGCAGTGCTAGAGGTCTAGGGCAGGGGCGCAACGAGCAGTACTTC. Encoded protein: CSARGLGQGRNEQYF.

V usage is TRBV5-1 and J usage is TRBJ2-3; 8 nucleotides align to TRBD2. This CDR3 has 16 residues. V lost 3 bases to trimming and J lost 0 bases; unmatched junction nucleotides: 6. Per germline, CDR1 SGHRS and CDR2 YFSETQ. DNA of the CDR3: TGCGCCAGCAGCTCCCGGGGGGGCCCCAGCACAGATACGCAGTATTTT. Translation: CASSSRGGPSTDTQYF.

The rearrangement joins TRBV3-1 to TRBJ2-4, with 7 bases aligning to TRBD2. Germline trimming cut 1 base from V and 1 base from J; bases unmatched to any gene: 10. The CDR3 has 18 amino acids. The germline V gene encodes CDR1 LGHDT and CDR2 YNNKEL (reference sequence). The DNA for the CDR3 is TGTGCCAGCAGCCAAGTGGAAGTTTGGGGGGGGGCCAAAAACATTCAGTACTTC. Protein sequence: CASSQVEVWGGAKNIQYF.

The rearrangement joins TRBV2 to TRBJ1-6; 7 bases line up with TRBD1. V gave up 5 bases and J gave up 14 bases; unmatched junction bases: 6. This CDR3 comprises 12 residues. Looked up from germline, CDR1 is SNHLY and CDR2 is FYNNEI. CDR3 coding DNA: TGTGCCAGCAGTCGGACAGGTCGAACCCTCCACTTT. Amino acid sequence: CASSRTGRTLHF.

In its sample, this clonotype was seen a few times. A junction boundary mismatches the germline segment, possibly from a read error. The V gene is TRBV24-1, the J gene TRBJ2-3; D uncertain. The CDR3 loop spans 13 amino acids. CDR1 and CDR2 from the germline V gene are KGHDR and SFDVKD. The CDR3 bases are TGTGCCACCGGTGACCCCCCCCTTGATACGCAGTATTTT. Translation gives CATGDPPLDTQYF.

The chain uses TRBV7-9 and TRBJ2-3; 11 nucleotides agree with TRBD2. Unmatched junction bases numbered 3, after V lost 5 bases and J lost 5 bases. Germline V gene data show CDR1 as SEHNR and CDR2 as FQNEAQ (reference sequence). This CDR3 spans 14 amino acids. The DNA of the CDR3 is TGTGCCAGCAGCCCGACTAGCGGGGAAGATACGCAGTATTTT. Protein: CASSPTSGEDTQYF.

Concerning this clonotype itself: An end of the junction does not agree with germline; a read error may underlie this. The chain has TRBV5-5 and TRBJ1-5; D might be TRBD1 (6 bases). This CDR3 contains 15 residues. The V gene's germline CDR1 is SGHKS and CDR2 YYEKEE (reference sequence). CDR3 DNA: TGTGCCAGCAGCTTGATAGGGGGTCAAGATCACCCCCAGCATTTT. It encodes CASSLIGGQDHPQHF. The full variable domain, with the rest looked up from reference TRBV5-5 and TRBJ1-5, is DAGVTQSPTHLIKTRGQQVTLRCSPISGHKSVSWYQQVLGQGPQFIFQYYEKEERGRGNFPDRFSARQFPNYSSELNVNALLLGDSALYLCASSLIGGQDHPQHFGDGTRLSIL.

In its sample, this clonotype was seen a few times. The gene calls are TRBV24-1 and TRBJ2-3; the match to TRBD1 covers 8 bases. Germline CDR1 is KGHDR and CDR2 is SFDVKD. The V segment lost 7 bases and the J segment 1 base; nucleotides outside the gene matches: 6. The CDR3 loop spans 15 amino acids. This CDR3 reads CATSSGGAGTDTQYF. The CDR3 DNA is TGTGCCACCAGCTCAGGGGGCGCCGGCACAGATACGCAGTATTTT.

There are many counts of this clonotype. The J gene is TRBJ2-1, the V gene TRBV7-9, with 12 bases lining up with TRBD2. The CDR3 is made up of 15 amino acids. Germline CDR1 is SEHNR and CDR2 is FQNEAQ (reference sequence). The V and J ends lost 5 bases and 5 bases, in that order; junction bases with no gene match: 4. The CDR3 protein is CASSRTSGNHNEQFF. The CDR3 DNA is TGTGCCAGCAGCAGGACTAGCGGGAACCACAATGAGCAGTTCTTC.

This clonotype has just a few counts. This rearrangement joins TRBV7-9 to TRBJ2-7; D may be TRBD1 or TRBD2 (5 bases each). This CDR3 is built from 15 residues. Trimming took off 2 bases at V and 0 bases at J, with 11 bases between the two ends. CDR1 and CDR2 from the germline V gene are SEHNR and FQNEAQ (reference sequence). In nucleotides, the CDR3 is TGTGCCAGCAGCTTATTAAAGGGGAGCTCCTACGAGCAGTACTTC. This gives the protein CASSLLKGSSYEQYF.

The chain joins TRBV12-3 or TRBV12-4 to TRBJ1-5; D unclear. This CDR3 region has 16 residues. V lost 5 bases to trimming and J lost 2 bases, with 16 bases between them. The DNA for the CDR3 is TGTGCCAGCAGTCCCCGACGGCGGGCGGGCAATCAGCCCCAGCATTTT. Translated, it gives CASSPRRRAGNQPQHF.

The gene calls are TRBV6-5 and TRBJ1-3; possible D gene TRBD1, 5 bases. The CDR3 extends over 15 amino acids. With 5 bases removed from V and 0 bases from J, the gap between germline ends came to 11 bases. The germline gives CDR1 MNHEY, CDR2 SVGAGI. The CDR3: CASSIRDSSGNTIYF. In DNA, the CDR3 is TGTGCCAGCAGTATCAGGGATTCCTCTGGAAACACCATATATTTT.

The rearrangement uses TRBV20-1 and TRBJ2-2; TRBD2 might be the D (5 bases). Germline CDR1 is DFQATT and CDR2 is SNEGSKA (reference sequence). Trimming cost V 3 bases and J 5 bases, with 7 bases left between them. CDR3 length: 12 residues. The CDR3 sequence is CSASGGTGELFF. Here the CDR3 DNA reads TGCAGTGCTAGCGGCGGGACCGGGGAGCTGTTTTTT.

The table lists this clonotype with a count of one. This chain links TRBV20-1 with TRBJ1-4, with 8 bases fitting TRBD1. Germline V gene data show CDR1 as DFQATT and CDR2 as SNEGSKA (reference sequence). Unmatched junction bases numbered 7, after V lost 0 bases and J lost 1 base. The CDR3 extends over 17 amino acids. The CDR3 region has the DNA TGCAGTGCTAGAGACTGGACAGGGTTGGGAACTAATGAAAAACTGTTTTTT. Translated: CSARDWTGLGTNEKLFF.

The chain couples TRBV27 to TRBJ2-7, with D hard to call. Germline V gene lookup returns CDR1 MNHEY and CDR2 SMNVEV (reference sequence). V lost 3 bases to trimming and J lost 0 bases, with 9 bases between them. This CDR3 spans 14 amino acids. The CDR3 DNA follows: TGTGCCAGCAGTTTCTCCATTAGCTCCTACGAGCAGTACTTC. Translation: CASSFSISSYEQYF.

About this clonotype itself: This may be a read error: a much more frequent sequence differs by one nucleotide. The gene calls are TRBV20-1 and TRBJ1-2; D is ambiguous. The V gene lost 6 bases and the J gene lost 7 bases, with 9 bases spanning the gap. This CDR3 is 10 amino acids long. The V gene's germline CDR1 is DFQATT and CDR2 SNEGSKA (reference sequence). CDR3 residues: CSAANGGYTF. CDR3 nucleotides: TGCAGTGCGGCAAACGGTGGCTACACCTTC.

This clonotype occurred many times. This chain links TRBV12-3 or TRBV12-4 with TRBJ2-7, with D hard to call. The CDR3 length is 12 residues. V was shortened by 2 bases and J by 4 bases, with 6 bases between the two germline ends. The CDR3 bases are TGTGCCAGCAGTTTAATGGGGTACGAGCAGTACTTC. It specifies CASSLMGYEQYF.

This clonotype has at least ten counts. This chain joins TRBV4-2 and TRBJ2-7, with 13 bases identical to TRBD2. V shed 2 bases and J 3 bases; nucleotides not matched to a gene: 4. Per germline, CDR1 LGHNA and CDR2 YNFKEQ. The CDR3 contains 16 residues. CDR3 residues: CASSQSTSGGFYEQYF. CDR3 nucleotides: TGTGCCAGCAGCCAATCGACTAGCGGGGGGTTCTACGAGCAGTACTTC.

This clonotype has ten or more counts. This chain connects TRBV20-1 to TRBJ1-2; unclear D gene. The CDR3 covers 12 residues. Germline V CDR1 and CDR2: DFQATT, SNEGSKA (reference sequence). V lost 0 bases and J 5 bases, leaving 7 bases between the germline ends. The CDR3 nucleotides read TGCAGTGCTAGAGATACTCTATATGGCTACACCTTC. As protein: CSARDTLYGYTF.

The CDR3 is CASSFSGAPRNEQFF. DNA for the CDR3: TGTGCCAGCAGCTTTAGCGGGGCCCCTAGAAATGAGCAGTTCTTC. This rearrangement joins TRBV11-2 to TRBJ2-1, with 8 positions matching TRBD2. CDR3 size: 15 residues. The V gene's germline CDR1 is SGHAT and CDR2 FQNNGV. V lost 3 bases to trimming and J lost 7 bases; unmatched junction nucleotides: 8. The entire variable domain, with the rest obtained from reference TRBV11-2 and TRBJ2-1, is as follows: EAGVAQSPRYKIIEKRQSVAFWCNPISGHATLYWYQQILGQGPKLLIQFQNNGVVDDSQLPKDRFSAERLKGVDSTLKIQPAKLEDSAVYLCASSFSGAPRNEQFFGPGTRLTVL.

The sample holds a few counts of this clonotype. A junction end diverges from the germline sequence, so it may reflect a read error. The rearrangement joins TRBV13 to TRBJ2-7, with D hard to call. The CDR3 is 13 residues long. CDR1 and CDR2 (germline): PRHDT, FYEKMQ (reference sequence). CDR3 region: CANSPGPIYEQYF. The CDR3 bases are TGTGCCAACAGCCCCGGACCGATATACGAGCAGTACTTC.

The V and J genes are TRBV25-1 and TRBJ1-1; tentatively, D is TRBD1 (6 bases). Per germline, CDR1 MGHDK and CDR2 SYGVNS. V lost 5 bases to trimming and J lost 1 base, with 14 bases between them. This CDR3 region has 15 residues. DNA for the CDR3: TGTGCCAGCAGTAGCAGGGGAGGGGGGAACACTGAAGCTTTCTTT. It codes for CASSSRGGGNTEAFF.